Presented here are 27 T cell receptor beta chains from one specimen sequenced in a study of blood T cell repertoires in COVID-19. Profiling relied on immunoSEQ multiplex PCR, and the TCRdb table lists in-frame clones only, not all of them. The sample records around 390,000 clones, around nine tenths being singletons. The material sequenced was PBMCs or T cells enriched from blood (not recorded which). All receptors come from a woman between 45 and 65 years old who had recovered from COVID-19.

CDR3 coding DNA: TGTGCCAGCAGAGCAGTAGGGGGACAGGGGCCCTACGAGCAGTACTTC. As protein: CASRAVGGQGPYEQYF. The rearrangement uses TRBV7-2 and TRBJ2-7; 10 bases align to TRBD1. The germline gives CDR1 SGHTA, CDR2 FQGNSA. The CDR3 has 16 amino acids. V gave up 6 bases and J gave up 2 bases; unmatched junction bases: 10.

The chain has TRBV9 and TRBJ1-3; 7 bases line up with TRBD1. Trimming cost V 0 bases and J 7 bases; bases outside gene matches: 7. The CDR3 spans 15 residues. CDR1 is SGDLS and CDR2 is YYNGEE in the germline V gene. CDR3: CASSVGQGLGNTIYF. The CDR3 nucleotides read TGTGCCAGCAGCGTAGGACAGGGTTTGGGGAACACCATATATTTT.

The gene calls are TRBV7-9 and TRBJ2-7, with D possibly being TRBD1 (6 bases). Trimming left V 5 bases short and J 2 bases short, with 19 bases between. The CDR3 has 16 amino acids. Germline CDR1 reads SEHNR; CDR2 reads FQNEAQ (reference sequence). The DNA for the CDR3 is TGTGCCAGCAGCCCAGGGGTCGGGGACACCACCTACGAGCAGTACTTC. It encodes CASSPGVGDTTYEQYF.

The J gene is TRBJ1-5, the V gene TRBV6-5, with D possibly being TRBD1 (6 bases). The CDR3 is 13 residues long. Germline V gene data show CDR1 as MNHEY and CDR2 as SVGAGI. The ends were cut back, 6 bases at V and 5 bases at J, with 11 bases in the middle. In DNA form, the CDR3 reads TGTGCCAGCAGCCCACAGGGATATCAGCCCCAGCATTTT. It codes for CASSPQGYQPQHF.

The rearrangement uses TRBV6-2 or TRBV6-3 and TRBJ1-2; D gene unclear. This CDR3 region has 15 residues. The V gene's germline CDR1 is MNHEY and CDR2 SVGEGT. V was shortened by 5 bases and J by 1 base, with 14 bases between the two germline ends. Written as DNA, the CDR3 is TGTGCCAGCAGTCCGCCGACATATCTTAACTATGGCTACACCTTC. Translated, it gives CASSPPTYLNYGYTF.

V is TRBV30 and J is TRBJ1-3; 7 nucleotides agree with TRBD1. V was pared by 5 bases and J by 2 bases, with 6 bases of the junction left unmatched. Germline V gene sequence: CDR1 GTSNPN, CDR2 SVGIG (reference sequence). This CDR3 has 14 amino acids. The CDR3 DNA reads as TGTGCCTGGTTAACCCAGGGGGCTGGAAACACCATATATTTT. The encoded protein is CAWLTQGAGNTIYF. Variable domain in full (rest from reference TRBV30 and TRBJ1-3): SQTIHQWPATLVQPVGSPLSLECTVEGTSNPNLYWYRQAAGRGLQLLFYSVGIGQISSEVPQNLSASRPQDRQFILSSKKLLLSDSGFYLCAWLTQGAGNTIYFGEGSWLTVV.

J is TRBJ2-1 and V is TRBV7-8; tentative D call: TRBD1 (5 bases). V dropped 5 bases and J dropped 5 bases, with 13 bases sitting between them. Germline V CDR1 and CDR2: SGHVS, FQNEAQ. CDR3 size: 14 residues. The CDR3 protein is CASSIPRQNNEQFF. The CDR3 DNA reads as TGTGCCAGCAGCATACCAAGACAGAACAATGAGCAGTTCTTC. Together with reference TRBV7-8 and TRBJ2-1, the CDR3 gives the full variable domain: GAGVSQSPRYKVAKRGQDVALRCDPISGHVSLFWYQQALGQGPEFLTYFQNEAQLDKSGLPSDRFFAERPEGSVSTLKIQRTQQEDSAVYLCASSIPRQNNEQFFGPGTRLTVL.

The rearrangement uses TRBV2 and TRBJ2-6, with TRBD1 identical over 8 bases. V was clipped by 4 bases and J by 0 bases; unmatched bases: 5. This CDR3 comprises 17 residues. Germline assignment: CDR1 SNHLY and CDR2 FYNNEI. The CDR3 region has the DNA TGTGCCAGCAGTGCAGAGGGACAGGCCTCTGGGGCCAACGTCCTGACTTTC. Protein sequence: CASSAEGQASGANVLTF.

The CDR3 protein is CASSLETGGSGTDTQYF. CDR3 in DNA: TGCGCCAGCAGCTTGGAAACAGGGGGCTCGGGCACAGATACGCAGTATTTT. The V gene is TRBV5-1, the J gene TRBJ2-3; TRBD1 aligns across 9 bases. This CDR3 is built from 17 residues. The V gene's germline CDR1 is SGHRS and CDR2 YFSETQ. V lost 0 bases to trimming and J lost 1 base; unmatched junction nucleotides: 6.

On this clone itself: This specimen includes other DNA sequences encoding the same CDR3. This chain links TRBV6-5 with TRBJ1-2, with 7 positions matching TRBD1. The ends lost 6 bases at V and 4 bases at J; junction bases unmatched: 5. CDR1 is MNHEY, CDR2 SVGAGI, per germline. CDR3 size: 13 residues. Here the CDR3 DNA reads TGTGCCAGCAGCCTAGGGGGCCCCTATGGCTACACCTTC. Its protein is CASSLGGPYGYTF.

CDR3 bases: TGTGCCTGGAGCCGTAGGACAGCTACTAATGAAAAACTGTTTTTT. As protein: CAWSRRTATNEKLFF. J is TRBJ1-4 and V is TRBV30; D is possibly TRBD1 (6 bases). This CDR3 spans 15 amino acids. V lost 3 bases and J 2 bases, leaving 13 bases between the germline ends. Looked up from germline, CDR1 is GTSNPN and CDR2 is SVGIG (reference sequence).

Only one count was recorded for this clone. V usage is TRBV5-6 and J usage is TRBJ1-4, with 7 bases lining up with TRBD1. The trim removed 4 bases at V and 12 bases at J, leaving 12 bases unmatched. The germline CDR1 and CDR2 sequences are SGHDT and YYEEEE. There are 14 residues in the CDR3. The CDR3 DNA follows: TGTGCCAGCAGCCCGAGCAGACTGCAGGGGGAACTGTTTTTT. It specifies CASSPSRLQGELFF.

This rearrangement joins TRBV7-9 to TRBJ1-3; weak D call: TRBD1 (5 bases). Germline CDR1 reads SEHNR; CDR2 reads FQNEAQ (reference sequence). The CDR3 is made up of 15 amino acids. Trimming shortened V by 5 bases and J by 1 base, and 12 bases separated the two germline ends. The CDR3 nucleotides read TGTGCCAGCAGCGGGCAGGGATTTTCTGGAAACACCATATATTTT. Amino acids: CASSGQGFSGNTIYF.

V and J are TRBV30 and TRBJ1-2; 8 bases match TRBD1. The germline V gene has CDR1 GTSNPN and CDR2 SVGIG (reference sequence). J was trimmed by 3 bases and V by 5 bases; bases with no gene match: 17. The CDR3 has 17 amino acids. This chain's CDR3 is CAWVGQGRTWRDYGYTF. In nucleotides, the CDR3 is TGTGCCTGGGTAGGACAGGGCCGAACCTGGAGGGACTATGGCTACACCTTC.

In this sample, this clone turned up once. The chain employs TRBV6-5 and TRBJ1-2, with D hard to call. Per the germline V gene, CDR1 is MNHEY and CDR2 is SVGAGI. Trimming cost V 5 bases and J 0 bases, with 4 bases left between them. This CDR3 has 12 residues. CDR3 amino acids: CASSRSNYGYTF. The CDR3 region has the DNA TGTGCCAGCAGTCGGTCTAACTATGGCTACACCTTC.

This chain uses TRBV7-8 with TRBJ2-1, with D hard to call. The V gene lost 1 base and the J gene lost 9 bases, with 7 bases spanning the gap. Germline lookup yields CDR1 SGHVS and CDR2 FQNEAQ. The CDR3 has 12 amino acids. CDR3 sequence (DNA): TGTGCCAGCAGCTTAGTGATGGCTGAGCAGTTCTTC. Translation: CASSLVMAEQFF.

The gene calls are TRBV27 and TRBJ2-7; a possible D gene is TRBD1 (5 bases). V lost 6 bases to trimming and J lost 4 bases, with 13 bases between them. Germline V gene data show CDR1 as MNHEY and CDR2 as SMNVEV (reference sequence). The CDR3 sequence is 13 residues long. CDR3 residues: CASSPRRTYEQYF. CDR3 DNA: TGTGCCAGCAGCCCCCGTCGGACATACGAGCAGTACTTC.

The chain is built from TRBV11-3 and TRBJ2-5; 7 bases match TRBD2. The CDR3 has 12 residues. V was clipped by 0 bases and J by 10 bases; unmatched bases: 2. Germline V gives CDR1 SGHNT, CDR2 YENEEA. CDR3 nucleotides: TGTGCCAGCAGCTTAGAGGGGAGGGTCCAGTACTTC. Protein sequence: CASSLEGRVQYF.

In this sample, this clone turned up a few times. In nucleotides, the CDR3 is TGTGCCACCAGTGAAAGCGGGGGAACCTACGAGCAGTACTTC. Its protein product is CATSESGGTYEQYF. The V call is TRBV24-1, the J call TRBJ2-7, with 8 bases lining up with TRBD2. The CDR3 sequence is 14 residues long. The germline V gene encodes CDR1 KGHDR and CDR2 SFDVKD. The V gene end was trimmed by 4 bases and the J gene end by 2 bases; junction bases not matched to a gene: 3.

This chain connects TRBV7-9 to TRBJ1-4, with a weak D call TRBD1 (5 bases). Germline CDR1 reads SEHNR; CDR2 reads FQNEAQ (reference sequence). V was clipped by 7 bases and J by 7 bases, with 13 bases between them. There are 13 residues in the CDR3. The CDR3 DNA is TGTGCCAGCACCCCAGGGTATCGTGAAAAACTGTTTTTT. Translating gives CASTPGYREKLFF.

The chain couples TRBV28 to TRBJ1-3; D possibly corresponds to TRBD1 (6 bases). V dropped 3 bases and J dropped 0 bases, with 18 bases sitting between them. In germline, CDR1 is MDHEN, CDR2 SYDVKM. The length of the CDR3 is 18 residues. As DNA, the CDR3 is TGTGCCAGCAGTTTTGGGGGCAACACCGGGGCCTCTGGAAACACCATATATTTT. Translation gives CASSFGGNTGASGNTIYF. Based on the CDR3 plus reference TRBV28 and TRBJ1-3, the full variable domain is DVKVTQSSRYLVKRTGEKVFLECVQDMDHENMFWYRQDPGLGLRLIYFSYDVKMKEKGDIPEGYSVSREKKERFSLILESASTNQTSMYLCASSFGGNTGASGNTIYFGEGSWLTVV.

This clone was seen a few times. The CDR3 DNA sequence: TGTGCCAGCAGCCCAGGGGCCCGGAACACCATATATTTT. It translates to CASSPGARNTIYF. This chain joins TRBV7-2 and TRBJ1-3; weak D call: TRBD1 (6 bases). The CDR3 covers 13 residues. The V end was cut by 5 bases, the J end by 7 bases, with 12 bases between. CDR1 and CDR2 from the germline V gene are SGHTA and FQGNSA.

V usage is TRBV7-2 and J usage is TRBJ1-3; no definite D call. This CDR3 has 15 residues. V was shortened by 4 bases and J by 5 bases, with 15 bases between the two germline ends. Germline V gene sequence: CDR1 SGHTA, CDR2 FQGNSA. CDR3 in amino acids: CASSSVGGPRNTIYF. The CDR3 nucleotides read TGTGCCAGCAGCTCTGTAGGAGGACCGAGAAACACCATATATTTT.

This CDR3 is CASSQGQPNNSPLHF. In DNA form, the CDR3 reads TGTGCCAGCAGCCAGGGACAGCCAAATAATTCACCCCTCCACTTT. The V call is TRBV27, the J call TRBJ1-6, with TRBD1 identical over 7 bases. CDR1 is MNHEY, CDR2 SMNVEV, per germline (reference sequence). Trimming took 6 bases from V and 5 from J; bases not matched to a gene: 7. The length of the CDR3 is 15 residues.

V and J are TRBV6-2 or TRBV6-3 and TRBJ1-5, with a possible D match to TRBD1 (5 bases). The CDR3 extends over 16 amino acids. CDR1 is MNHEY and CDR2 is SVGEGT in the germline V gene. V lost 3 bases and J 2 bases, leaving 14 bases between the germline ends. The CDR3 protein is CASSYAGDGRNQPQHF. As DNA, the CDR3 is TGTGCCAGCAGTTATGCGGGGGATGGACGCAATCAGCCCCAGCATTTT.

The CDR3 bases are TGTGCCAGCAGCGTAGAAACAGGACCAAAGAACACCATATATTTT. It codes for CASSVETGPKNTIYF. This chain uses TRBV9 with TRBJ1-3, with TRBD1 as a possible D gene (5 bases). This CDR3 contains 15 residues. Germline V gene lookup returns CDR1 SGDLS and CDR2 YYNGEE. Trimming pared 0 bases from V and 7 bases from J, leaving 14 bases between.

In its sample, this clone was seen a few times. The gene calls are TRBV27 and TRBJ2-1; tentatively, D is TRBD2 (5 bases). Germline V gene sequence: CDR1 MNHEY, CDR2 SMNVEV (reference sequence). This CDR3 region has 15 residues. V was shortened by 6 bases and J by 7 bases, with 19 bases between the two germline ends. The CDR3 DNA reads TGTGCCAGCAGCTTCGAGGGTCGGGTGAAAAATGAGCAGTTCTTC. This encodes CASSFEGRVKNEQFF.